This note documents a single T cell receptor (beta chain) sequence. Its antigen is still unknown. Treatment in this sample: some 20 received Ad26.COV2.S at low or high dose, single or two shots; roughly 5 received placebo; per-sample allocation not given. Sampling was done on day 63 after the first vaccine or placebo injection. Boston hosted the donor, who was an adult aged 18-55 years. These data belong to a study of Ad26.COV2.S vaccination and SARS-CoV-2 variants. Study-level information: In the study, Ad26.COV2.S was injected intramuscularly once, or twice 56 days apart. Regarding the study as a whole: Responses of T cells in total may have been underestimated by the TCR breadth and depth analyses. Relative to placebo recipients, vaccine recipients exhibited elevated spike-specific TCR breadth.

Some clones are missing from TCRdb's copy, which holds only in-frame ones; the method was immunoSEQ multiplex PCR. The sample lists 450,000 to 550,000 clones, roughly 89% occurring once. The germline V gene has CDR1 GTSNPN and CDR2 SVGIG (reference sequence). The CDR3 is 16 amino acids. V lost 5 bases and J lost 4; bases outside the gene matches: 10. The sample was peripheral blood, taken in a trial of Ad26.COV2.S vaccine versus placebo. The chain is built from TRBV30 and TRBJ2-5; 13 bases fit TRBD2. The receptor's source is a person between 18 and 65 years old who received the Ad26.COV2.S COVID-19 vaccine or a placebo. CDR3 sequence reads: CAWGPGLAGPGETQYF. In nucleotides, the CDR3 is TGTGCCTGGGGCCCGGGACTAGCGGGGCCGGGAGAGACCCAGTACTTC.